The present T cell receptor beta chain was sequenced within a study of vaccination and CD4 T cells after COVID-19. On the study more broadly: Post-COVID samples were collected a median about 94 days following diagnosis, spanning 35 to 161. Median time from second vaccine dose to sampling was about 70 days (14 to 241). Study-wide results and limits: Analysis covered relatively few convalescent patients and lacked any early post-infection timepoints.

TCRdb independently ran MiXCR on the PCR reads; one entry per CDR3 protein. This sample has just over 35,000 distinct CDR3 sequences, with around 39% found just once. V lost 2 bases to trimming and J lost 3 bases; unmatched junction nucleotides: 4. This CDR3 has 15 amino acids. Germline V gene data show CDR1 as MDHEN and CDR2 as SYDVKM. There are a few counts of this clonotype. Its specificity is unknown. Time point here: late sampling 161 to 241 days after vaccination in three convalescent patients. The sequencing used CD4+ T cells from blood, collected about 7 months after SARS-CoV-2 vaccination. This clonotype was obtained from a human donor who had recovered from COVID-19. The chain carries TRBV28 and TRBJ2-7; TRBD2 matches at 10 bases. The CDR3 nucleotides are TGTGCCAGCAGTTTAAAGGCTAGCGGGAGCTACGAGCAGTACTTC. Amino acids: CASSLKASGSYEQYF.